The 10 T cell receptor beta chains below all came from one sample that was sequenced in a study of T cells in Graves' hyperthyroidism and ophthalmopathy. RNA transcripts yielded amplified TCR beta CDR3 regions. When the TCR CDR3 underwent first-round RT-PCR, the HTBI primer set was used. TCRdb independently ran MiXCR on the multiplex PCR reads; one entry per CDR3 protein. Among around 660,000 distinct CDR3 sequences listed, roughly 45% were seen once. Sequenced sample: peripheral blood or thyroid tissue (not recorded which). These receptor sequences come from an adult man with Graves' disease, either hyperthyroidism or ophthalmopathy (not recorded which).

The rearrangement links TRBV9 to TRBJ1-4, with a possible D match to TRBD1 (6 bases). Germline CDR1 SGDLS, CDR2 YYNGEE. The CDR3 loop spans 14 amino acids. Trimming shortened V by 2 bases and J by 10 bases, and 15 bases separated the two germline ends. The CDR3 loop reads CASSVGGASGKLFF. CDR3 sequence (DNA): TGTGCCAGCAGCGTGGGGGGCGCATCAGGAAAACTGTTTTTT. Filled out from reference TRBV9 and TRBJ1-4, the complete variable domain reads DSGVTQTPKHLITATGQRVTLRCSPRSGDLSVYWYQQSLDQGLQFLIQYYNGEERAKGNILERFSAQQFPDLHSELNLSSLELGDSALYFCASSVGGASGKLFFGSGTQLSVL.

This clonotype came up many times. This chain joins TRBV10-3 and TRBJ2-2; D possibly corresponds to TRBD1 (6 bases). In germline, CDR1 is ENHRY, CDR2 SYGVKD. Deletions cut 2 bases from V and 0 bases from J, with 7 bases between. The CDR3 covers 15 residues. The CDR3 sequence is CAISEGQTNTGELFF. As DNA, the CDR3 is TGTGCCATCAGTGAGGGACAGACGAACACCGGGGAGCTGTTTTTT.

The chain carries TRBV9 and TRBJ2-7; no definite D call. This CDR3 comprises 16 residues. The V gene lost 0 bases and the J gene lost 0 bases, with 13 bases spanning the gap. CDR1 SGDLS and CDR2 YYNGEE come from the germline V gene. In nucleotides, the CDR3 is TGTGCCAGCAGCGTAGACGGCAGGTGGGGCTCCTACGAGCAGTACTTC. It yields the protein CASSVDGRWGSYEQYF.

The chain has TRBV9 and TRBJ1-2; TRBD1 aligns across 7 bases. This CDR3 is 17 amino acids long. With 5 bases clipped from V and 1 base from J, the junction kept 14 bases outside the gene matches. CDR1 and CDR2 from the germline V gene are SGDLS and YYNGEE. The CDR3 bases are TGTGCCAGCAGTTTAGAACTTGGGACAGTGCTTAACTATGGCTACACCTTC. Encoded protein: CASSLELGTVLNYGYTF.

Worth noting for this clonotype: Being one base from a much bigger clone, this may be a read error. This CDR3 is missing its conserved last phenylalanine or tryptophan, likely due to a read error. The rearrangement joins TRBV20-1 to TRBJ1-6, with TRBD1 matching over 8 bases. The ends lost 3 bases at V and 10 bases at J; junction bases unmatched: 8. The CDR3 extends over 14 amino acids. Germline assignment: CDR1 DFQATT and CDR2 SNEGSKA (reference sequence). This CDR3 is CSASRRGLGSPLHL. In DNA form, the CDR3 reads TGCAGTGCTAGTCGCAGGGGGCTAGGATCACCCCTCCACCTT.

The rearrangement joins TRBV2 to TRBJ1-5; 7 nucleotides align to TRBD1. The CDR3 consists of 15 residues. In germline, CDR1 is SNHLY, CDR2 FYNNEI. V trimming: 5 bases; J trimming: 6 bases; junction bases outside the gene matches: 10. The CDR3 DNA reads as TGTGCCAGCAGTCCCAGACAGGGTTCAGGTCAGCCCCAGCATTTT. Encoded protein: CASSPRQGSGQPQHF.

This clonotype has only a few counts. The chain joins TRBV6-1 to TRBJ1-1; D is ambiguous. V was cut by 8 bases and J by 1 base, with 14 bases left in between. CDR1 is MNHNS and CDR2 is SASEGT in the germline V gene. The CDR3 runs to 14 residues. Here the CDR3 DNA reads TGTGCCAGCCCTCCCGGGAAGAGGAACACTGAAGCTTTCTTT. Translating gives CASPPGKRNTEAFF.

As for this clonotype: At one end, the junction sequence differs from germline, possibly due to a read error. The chain recombines TRBV10-3 with TRBJ2-5; TRBD1 matches 7 bases. Germline loops: CDR1 ENHRY, CDR2 SYGVKD. This CDR3 contains 8 residues. The CDR3 sequence: CAIRGQDF. CDR3 nucleotide sequence: TGTGCCATCAGAGGACAGGACTTC.

This clonotype was seen ten or more times. The chain combines TRBV7-9 with TRBJ2-7; D is possibly TRBD1 or TRBD2 (5 bases each). CDR1 and CDR2 (germline): SEHNR, FQNEAQ (reference sequence). Trimming took off 8 bases at V and 1 base at J, with 9 bases between the two ends. The CDR3 loop spans 12 amino acids. CDR3 DNA sequence: TGTGCCAGCCGGGGCAGATCCTACGAGCAGTACTTC. Amino acids: CASRGRSYEQYF.

This clonotype was counted only a few times. The V call is TRBV4-1, the J call TRBJ2-7, with D tentatively TRBD2 (6 bases). Germline V gene data show CDR1 as MGHRA and CDR2 as YSYEKL. The V and J ends lost 0 bases and 9 bases respectively, with 18 bases between them. CDR3 length equals 15 residues. The CDR3 DNA reads TGCGCCAGCAGCCAAGACCCCGGGGGACTCCTCGGGCAGTACTTC. Translated, it gives CASSQDPGGLLGQYF.